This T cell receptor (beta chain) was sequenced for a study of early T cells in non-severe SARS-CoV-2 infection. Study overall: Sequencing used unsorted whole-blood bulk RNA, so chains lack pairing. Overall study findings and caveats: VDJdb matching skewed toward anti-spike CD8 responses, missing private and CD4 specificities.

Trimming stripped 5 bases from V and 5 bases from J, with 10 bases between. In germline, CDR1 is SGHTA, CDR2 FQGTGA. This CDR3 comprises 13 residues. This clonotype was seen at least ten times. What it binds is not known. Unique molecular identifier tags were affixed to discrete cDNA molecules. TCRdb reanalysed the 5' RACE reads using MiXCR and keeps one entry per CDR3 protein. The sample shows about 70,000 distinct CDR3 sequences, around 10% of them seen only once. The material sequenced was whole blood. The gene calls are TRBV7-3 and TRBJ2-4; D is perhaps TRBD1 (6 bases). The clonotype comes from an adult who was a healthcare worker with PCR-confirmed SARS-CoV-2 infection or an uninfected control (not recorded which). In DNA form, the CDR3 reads TGTGCCAGCAGCGTAGGGACACAAAACATTCAGTACTTC. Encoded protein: CASSVGTQNIQYF. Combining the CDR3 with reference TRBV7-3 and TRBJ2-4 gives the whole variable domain GAGVSQTPSNKVTEKGKYVELRCDPISGHTALYWYRQSLGQGPEFLIYFQGTGAADDSGLPNDRFFAVRPEGSVSTLKIQRTERGDSAVYLCASSVGTQNIQYFGAGTRLSVL.